Presented here are 3 T cell receptor beta chains from one specimen sequenced in a study of OX40 agonist ivuxolimab in advanced cancers. Sequencing used immunoSEQ multiplex PCR; TCRdb keeps in-frame clones, though not all of them. The sample lists fewer than 85,000 clones; over 75% were seen once. This material consisted of CD4+ or CD8+ T cells sorted from blood, taken in a trial of the OX40 agonist ivuxolimab. The receptors stem from an adult with an advanced solid tumor such as melanoma, head and neck, liver or kidney cancer.

There are a few counts of this clone. The rearrangement joins TRBV6-5 to TRBJ1-2, with 9 bases aligning to TRBD1. This CDR3 is built from 15 residues. The germline V gene encodes CDR1 MNHEY and CDR2 SVGAGI. The V and J ends lost 5 bases and 4 bases, in that order; junction bases with no gene match: 8. The CDR3 protein is CASSPGTGSSYGYTF. CDR3 coding DNA: TGTGCCAGCAGTCCCGGGACAGGGTCTTCCTATGGCTACACCTTC.

The chain is built from TRBV9 and TRBJ2-5; the D is unclear. Trimming stripped 0 bases from V and 5 bases from J, with 14 bases between. The CDR3 sequence is 15 residues long. Per germline, CDR1 SGDLS and CDR2 YYNGEE. The CDR3 is CASSVGSKTGETQYF. The CDR3 coding sequence is TGTGCCAGCAGCGTAGGGTCCAAAACCGGGGAGACCCAGTACTTC.

The chain employs TRBV7-3 and TRBJ2-2, with D perhaps matching TRBD2 (5 bases). Germline CDR1 and CDR2: SGHTA and FQGTGA. The CDR3 is 16 residues long. Trimming shortened V by 1 base and J by 4 bases, and 13 bases separated the two germline ends. CDR3: CASSLSAGVSTGELFF. CDR3 nucleotide sequence: TGTGCCAGCAGCTTAAGCGCCGGGGTTAGCACCGGGGAGCTGTTTTTT.